This T cell receptor beta chain was retrieved from a study of cytomegalovirus exposure and HLA in healthy donors. Study-level results: Rare TCR sequences predominated, though certain public TCRs were found in many donors. An observed cluster of highly shared sequence variants was recorded as a likely sequencing artifact.

As for this clone: No antigen is known for it.

CDR3 size: 15 residues. The V and J ends lost 2 bases and 2 bases, in that order; junction bases with no gene match: 0. Per germline, CDR1 KGHSH and CDR2 LQKENI. PCR primers comprised 60 Vbeta and 13 Jbeta primers. The protocol was immunoSEQ multiplex PCR, while the TCRdb copy is restricted to in-frame clones and leaves out a portion. The sample holds around 110,000 clones, more than 70% seen once. V usage is TRBV18 and J usage is TRBJ1-4; 9 bases fit TRBD1. Material for sequencing was PBMCs. This receptor was obtained from a man aged 25-40 years in good health and CMV-seronegative. The CDR3 here is CASSPGTGTNEKLFF. CDR3 DNA: TGTGCCAGCTCACCAGGGACAGGGACTAATGAAAAACTGTTTTTT. Full variable domain (remainder filled in from reference TRBV18 and TRBJ1-4): NAGVMQNPRHLVRRRGQEARLRCSPMKGHSHVYWYRQLPEEGLKFMVYLQKENIIDESGMPKERFSAEFPKEGPSILRIQQVVRGDSAAYFCASSPGTGTNEKLFFGSGTQLSVL.